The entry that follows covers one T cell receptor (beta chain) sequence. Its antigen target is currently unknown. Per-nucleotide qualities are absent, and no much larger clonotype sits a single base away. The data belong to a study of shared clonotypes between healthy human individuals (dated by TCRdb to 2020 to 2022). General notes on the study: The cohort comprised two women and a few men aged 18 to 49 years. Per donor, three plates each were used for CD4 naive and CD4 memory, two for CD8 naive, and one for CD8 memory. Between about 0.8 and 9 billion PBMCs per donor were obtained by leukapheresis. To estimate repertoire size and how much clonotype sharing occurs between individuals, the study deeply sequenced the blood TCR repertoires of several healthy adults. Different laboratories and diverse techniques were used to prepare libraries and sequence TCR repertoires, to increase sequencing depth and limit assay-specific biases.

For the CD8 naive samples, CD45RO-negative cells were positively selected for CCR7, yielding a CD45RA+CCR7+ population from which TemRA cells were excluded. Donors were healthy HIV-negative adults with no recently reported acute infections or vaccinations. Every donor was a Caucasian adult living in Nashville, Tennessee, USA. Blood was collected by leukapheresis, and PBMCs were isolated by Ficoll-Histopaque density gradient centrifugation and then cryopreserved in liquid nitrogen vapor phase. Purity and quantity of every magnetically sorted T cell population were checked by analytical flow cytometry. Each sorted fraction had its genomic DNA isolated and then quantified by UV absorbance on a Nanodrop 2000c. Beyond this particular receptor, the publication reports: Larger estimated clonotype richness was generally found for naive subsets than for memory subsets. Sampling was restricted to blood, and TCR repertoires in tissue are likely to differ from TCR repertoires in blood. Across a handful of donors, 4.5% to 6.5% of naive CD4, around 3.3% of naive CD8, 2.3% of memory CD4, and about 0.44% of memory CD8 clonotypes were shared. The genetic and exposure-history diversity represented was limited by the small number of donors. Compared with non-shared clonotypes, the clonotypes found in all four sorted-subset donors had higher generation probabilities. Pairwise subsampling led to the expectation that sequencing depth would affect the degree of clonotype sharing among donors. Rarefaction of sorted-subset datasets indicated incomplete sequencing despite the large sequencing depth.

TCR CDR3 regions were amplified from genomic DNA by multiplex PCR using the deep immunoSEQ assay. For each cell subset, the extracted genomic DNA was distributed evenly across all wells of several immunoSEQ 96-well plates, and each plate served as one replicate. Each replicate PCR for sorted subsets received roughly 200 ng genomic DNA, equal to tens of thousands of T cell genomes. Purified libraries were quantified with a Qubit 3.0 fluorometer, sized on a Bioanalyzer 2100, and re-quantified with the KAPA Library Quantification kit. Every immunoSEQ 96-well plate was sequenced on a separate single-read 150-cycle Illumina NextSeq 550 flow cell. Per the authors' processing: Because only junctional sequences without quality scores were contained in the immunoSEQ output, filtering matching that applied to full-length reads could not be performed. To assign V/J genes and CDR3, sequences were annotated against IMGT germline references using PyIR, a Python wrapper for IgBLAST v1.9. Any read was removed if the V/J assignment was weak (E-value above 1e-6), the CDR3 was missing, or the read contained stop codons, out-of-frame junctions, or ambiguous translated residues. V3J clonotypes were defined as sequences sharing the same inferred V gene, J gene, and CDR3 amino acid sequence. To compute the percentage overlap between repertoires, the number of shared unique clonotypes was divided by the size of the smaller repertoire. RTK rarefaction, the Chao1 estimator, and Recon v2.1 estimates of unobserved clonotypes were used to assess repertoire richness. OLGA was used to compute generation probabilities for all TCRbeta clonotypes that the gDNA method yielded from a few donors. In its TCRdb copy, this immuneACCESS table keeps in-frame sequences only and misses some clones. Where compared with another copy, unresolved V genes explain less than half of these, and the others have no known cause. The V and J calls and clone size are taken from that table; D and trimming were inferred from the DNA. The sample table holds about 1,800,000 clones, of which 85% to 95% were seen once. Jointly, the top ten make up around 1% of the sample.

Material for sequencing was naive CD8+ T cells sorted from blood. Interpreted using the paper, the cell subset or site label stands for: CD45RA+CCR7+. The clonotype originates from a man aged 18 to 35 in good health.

The CDR3 reads as follows: CASSQITALSPYEQYF. The sequence in DNA is TGTGCCAGCAGCCAAATTACAGCGCTTAGCCCCTACGAGCAGTACTTC. Recombination connected TRBV14 to TRBJ2-7; no D segment can be confidently identified. V loses 2 bases of germline sequence and J loses 2 bases, and the interval between the two ends is 16 bases. The CDR3 contains 16 residues, cysteine and phenylalanine counted. The only DNA kept is the CDR3, 48 bases in frame from the first base. The germline V gene provides CDR1 SGHDN and CDR2 FVKESK.